Listed below are T cell receptor beta chains from one sample, sequenced in a study of T cell changes during pregnancy in multiple sclerosis. Measured with immunoSEQ multiplex PCR; TCRdb has only the in-frame clones, and not every one. The sample shows 93,000 or so clones, more than 85% of them seen only once. This specimen was peripheral blood, taken before pregnancy. The origin of the receptors is a female donor with multiple sclerosis, enrolled in a pregnancy study. Each CDR3 is given with its conserved first and last residue. D genes are given only for firm matches. Expanded clones are given a class, and other clones once, few, many or no size at all.

.	TRBJ2-3	TRBV2	.	TGTGCCAGCGGGGATCCCGGCGGGGGCCGGACAGATACGCAGTATTTT	CASGDPGGGRTDTQYF
.	TRBJ2-3	TRBV18	TRBD1	TGTGCCAGCTCAAAGTACGGGACAGACACAGATACGCAGTATTTT	CASSKYGTDTDTQYF
.	TRBJ1-2	TRBV29-1	.	TGCAGCGTTGATTGGGGGGGACATGGCTACACCTTC	CSVDWGGHGYTF
.	TRBJ1-5	TRBV5-1	.	TGCGCCAGCAGCTTAGACGGGGTCAATCAGCCCCAGCATTTT	CASSLDGVNQPQHF
.	TRBJ1-1	TRBV27	.	TGTGCCAGCAAGGCAGGCTTCAACACTGAAGCTTTCTTT	CASKAGFNTEAFF
.	TRBJ1-5	TRBV6-5	TRBD1	TGTGCCAGCAGTGCGGACAGGGTGCAACAGCCCCAGCATTTT	CASSADRVQQPQHF
.	TRBJ2-2	TRBV11-2	.	TGTGCCAGCAGCTCGGGACTGCCGAACACCGGGGAGCTGTTTTTT	CASSSGLPNTGELFF
.	TRBJ2-5	TRBV7-3	.	TGTGCCAGCAGCTTGGCCCGGGAAGAGACCCAGTACTTC	CASSLAREETQYF
once	TRBJ2-3	TRBV6-4	TRBD2	TGTGCCAGCAGTGACTTCTCCGGGGGGGCGACAGATACGCAGTATTTT	CASSDFSGGATDTQYF
.	TRBJ2-3	TRBV7-2	TRBD2	TGTGCCAGCAGCCCTAGCGGGGTGGGCACAGATACGCAGTATTTT	CASSPSGVGTDTQYF
.	TRBJ2-7	TRBV7-9	TRBD1	TGTGCCAGCAGCTTTGACAGGGCTTTGCACGAGCAGTACTTC	CASSFDRALHEQYF
.	TRBJ1-3	TRBV7-3	.	TGTGCCAGCAGCCCACTCGTGGGAAACACCATATATTTT	CASSPLVGNTIYF
.	TRBJ2-1	TRBV29-1	.	TGCAGCGTTGACAGGGAGGACAATGAGCAGTTCTTC	CSVDREDNEQFF
.	TRBJ1-1	TRBV5-1	.	TGCGCCAGCAGCCCCTCCAGAAAGAACACTGAAGCTTTCTTT	CASSPSRKNTEAFF
few	TRBJ2-7	TRBV7-3	TRBD1	TGTGCCAGCAGCTTAACTGGGACAGGGACCTACGAGCAGTACTTC	CASSLTGTGTYEQYF
.	TRBJ2-1	TRBV18	.	TGTGCCAGCTCACATTATAGCTTAAATACCTACAATGAGCAGTTCTTC	CASSHYSLNTYNEQFF
.	TRBJ1-1	TRBV2	.	TGTGCCAGCAGTGTGACTTCAACGGGAATCGGGGGATGGACTGAAGCTTTCTTT	CASSVTSTGIGGWTEAFF
.	TRBJ1-2	TRBV9	.	TGTGCCAGCAGCGCCCGCTTCGGAGGGGGAGGGGGCTACACCTTC	CASSARFGGGGGYTF
.	TRBJ2-5	TRBV15	.	TGTGCCACCTACTCTGAAGAGACCCAGTACTTC	CATYSEETQYF
.	TRBJ1-2	TRBV30	.	TGTGCCTGGATTGGAATCAGGGATGGCTACACCTTC	CAWIGIRDGYTF
.	TRBJ2-1	TRBV18	.	TGTGCCAGCTCACCTCAACCGGGATCAATCTTTGAGCAGTTCTTC	CASSPQPGSIFEQFF
.	TRBJ2-4	TRBV11-2	TRBD1	TGTGCCAGCAGCTTCGGACAGGAATCGATGAACAAAAACATTCAGTACTTC	CASSFGQESMNKNIQYF
.	TRBJ1-1	TRBV29-1	.	TGCAGCGTTGTGGCAGGGGAGACTGAAGCTTTCTTT	CSVVAGETEAFF
once	TRBJ2-7	TRBV19	.	TGTGCCAGTAGTATAGGACGGGGAAATTACGAGCAGTACTTC	CASSIGRGNYEQYF